A single sample is the source of the 22 T cell receptor beta chains below, sequenced in a study of shared clonotypes between healthy human individuals. Clones were sequenced by immunoSEQ multiplex PCR, and TCRdb holds only the in-frame ones, with some missing. Of about 1 million clones listed, around 74% are singletons. Sequencing input: memory CD4+ T cells sorted from blood. As to subset: CD45RA-negative fraction. These receptors all stem from a man younger than 35 in good health.

This chain connects TRBV6-5 to TRBJ1-2, with TRBD1 matching over 11 bases. The CDR3 runs to 15 residues. Germline CDR1 and CDR2: MNHEY and SVGAGI. V shed 10 bases, J shed 2 bases, and the junction held 9 bases outside the gene matches. CDR3 protein: CAIRTGGFANYGYTF. CDR3 DNA sequence: TGTGCCATTCGGACAGGGGGCTTTGCCAACTATGGCTACACCTTC.

CDR3 coding DNA: TGTGCCAGCAGTGAATCTGCGGGGACCTTAACTAATGAAAAACTGTTTTTT. Translated, it gives CASSESAGTLTNEKLFF. The rearrangement joins TRBV25-1 to TRBJ1-4; D possibly corresponds to TRBD1 (5 bases). The V gene's germline CDR1 is MGHDK and CDR2 SYGVNS. This CDR3 has 17 amino acids. Trimming took off 1 base at V and 1 base at J, with 13 bases between the two ends.

The chain employs TRBV4-3 and TRBJ2-7; 8 bases align to TRBD1. The CDR3 sequence is 16 residues long. V shed 0 bases, J shed 3 bases, and the junction held 7 bases outside the gene matches. The V gene's germline CDR1 is LGHNA and CDR2 YSLEER. The CDR3: CASSQDGQGPVYEQYF. CDR3 nucleotides: TGCGCCAGCAGCCAAGATGGACAGGGACCCGTCTACGAGCAGTACTTC.

This clone appeared a single time. Within the sample, other DNA sequences also encode this same CDR3. The rearrangement joins TRBV5-1 to TRBJ2-6; tentatively, D is TRBD1 (6 bases). From germline, CDR1 is SGHRS and CDR2 YFSETQ. V dropped 0 bases and J dropped 4 bases, with 8 bases sitting between them. This CDR3 has 15 amino acids. In DNA form, the CDR3 reads TGCGCCAGCAGCTTGGGGGGGCCCGGGGCCAACGTCCTGACTTTC. It yields the protein CASSLGGPGANVLTF.

The chain is built from TRBV7-2 and TRBJ2-5; the D call may be TRBD1 or TRBD2 (6 bases each). Germline CDR1 reads SGHTA; CDR2 reads FQGNSA. Trimming took off 2 bases at V and 5 bases at J, with 15 bases between the two ends. This CDR3 is 15 amino acids long. CDR3 nucleotides: TGTGCCAGCAGCTTAACCGGGGGCCAATACGAGACCCAGTACTTC. This sequence encodes CASSLTGGQYETQYF.

This clone occurred once. V is TRBV10-3 and J is TRBJ2-5, with 7 nucleotides matching TRBD1. CDR3 size: 14 residues. Germline V gives CDR1 ENHRY, CDR2 SYGVKD. With V trimmed by 4 bases and J by 2 bases, 4 bases remained unmatched. In nucleotides, the CDR3 is TGTGCCATCAGTGTAGGCAGGGGGCAAGAGACCCAGTACTTC. Translating it yields CAISVGRGQETQYF.

The chain links TRBV7-9 to TRBJ2-3, with 8 bases identical to TRBD2. The trim removed 2 bases at V and 3 bases at J, leaving 10 bases unmatched. This CDR3 spans 17 amino acids. CDR1 is SEHNR and CDR2 is FQNEAQ in the germline V gene (reference sequence). The CDR3 bases are TGTGCCAGCAGCTTAAATCGGGGAGCGGGGGAGACAGATACGCAGTATTTT. Protein sequence: CASSLNRGAGETDTQYF.

V and J are TRBV27 and TRBJ1-5; 9 positions match TRBD1. Unmatched junction bases numbered 8, after V lost 6 bases and J lost 2 bases. This CDR3 is built from 16 residues. Germline CDR1 and CDR2: MNHEY and SMNVEV (reference sequence). This CDR3 reads CASSRLQGAGNQPQHF. CDR3 DNA sequence: TGTGCCAGCAGCAGATTACAGGGGGCGGGCAATCAGCCCCAGCATTTT.

Concerning this clone itself: This CDR3 is also generated by other DNA sequences in the sample. This chain uses TRBV30 with TRBJ1-1, with TRBD1 identical over 7 bases. The V gene's germline CDR1 is GTSNPN and CDR2 SVGIG (reference sequence). This CDR3 spans 15 amino acids. Germline trimming cut 4 bases from V and 2 bases from J; bases unmatched to any gene: 10. The CDR3 protein is CAWTKPQGENTEAFF. CDR3 in DNA: TGTGCCTGGACCAAACCTCAGGGGGAAAACACTGAAGCTTTCTTT. Full variable domain (outside the CDR3, taken from reference TRBV30 and TRBJ1-1): SQTIHQWPATLVQPVGSPLSLECTVEGTSNPNLYWYRQAAGRGLQLLFYSVGIGQISSEVPQNLSASRPQDRQFILSSKKLLLSDSGFYLCAWTKPQGENTEAFFGQGTRLTVV.

The chain links TRBV2 to TRBJ1-2; TRBD1 matches at 7 bases. The trim removed 1 base at V and 2 bases at J, leaving 1 base unmatched. Germline CDR1 is SNHLY and CDR2 is FYNNEI. CDR3 length: 14 amino acids. The CDR3 protein is CASSEEGANYGYTF. In nucleotides, the CDR3 is TGTGCCAGCAGTGAAGAGGGGGCCAACTATGGCTACACCTTC.

The gene calls are TRBV7-2 and TRBJ1-1; possible D gene TRBD1, 5 bases. The CDR3 covers 18 residues. V was trimmed by 1 base and J by 0 bases, leaving 18 bases between them. The germline gives CDR1 SGHTA, CDR2 FQGNSA. Here the CDR3 reads CASSLVSLSAGMNTEAFF. The CDR3 DNA reads as TGTGCCAGCAGCTTAGTTTCACTTTCTGCAGGGATGAACACTGAAGCTTTCTTT.

The chain is built from TRBV27 and TRBJ1-2, with no clear D. Trimming pared 0 bases from V and 7 bases from J, leaving 9 bases between. This CDR3 has 13 residues. CDR1 MNHEY and CDR2 SMNVEV come from the germline V gene (reference sequence). CDR3 nucleotide sequence: TGTGCCAGCAGTTTATCCCGCGTCTCTGGCTACACCTTC. As protein: CASSLSRVSGYTF.

V usage is TRBV7-2 and J usage is TRBJ2-3, with D perhaps matching TRBD2 (6 bases). The CDR3 has 16 amino acids. Trimming stripped 3 bases from V and 3 bases from J, with 16 bases between. The germline gives CDR1 SGHTA, CDR2 FQGNSA. For the CDR3, the DNA is TGTGCCAGCAGCTTTCCTACCACCGGGGGTACAGATACGCAGTATTTT. Its translation is CASSFPTTGGTDTQYF.

The chain carries TRBV7-7 and TRBJ2-7; D unclear. The germline V gene encodes CDR1 SSHAT and CDR2 FNYEAQ (reference sequence). The CDR3 is made up of 10 amino acids. For the CDR3, the DNA is TGTGCTAGCCCCCCCTACGAGCAGTACTTC. It is translated as CASPPYEQYF.

CDR3 in DNA: TGCGCCAGCAGCCGTCAGGGGGGTGGAACTAATGAAAAACTGTTTTTT. Amino acid sequence: CASSRQGGGTNEKLFF. The rearrangement joins TRBV4-1 to TRBJ1-4; 7 nucleotides line up with TRBD1. The CDR3 totals 16 residues. The J segment lost 1 base and the V segment lost 4 bases, leaving 6 bases of the junction unmatched. Germline V gene sequence: CDR1 MGHRA, CDR2 YSYEKL.

The V and J genes are TRBV27 and TRBJ2-5; 9 bases map to TRBD2. Per the germline V gene, CDR1 is MNHEY and CDR2 is SMNVEV (reference sequence). V trimming: 6 bases; J trimming: 3 bases; junction bases outside the gene matches: 8. The CDR3 is made up of 15 amino acids. DNA of the CDR3: TGTGCCAGCAGGGGGGAGGCTAGCGGGGAAGAGACCCAGTACTTC. Amino acid sequence: CASRGEASGEETQYF.

This chain uses TRBV5-4 with TRBJ2-7; TRBD2 is a possible D gene (6 bases). CDR1 is SGHNT, CDR2 YYREEE, per germline (reference sequence). V dropped 4 bases and J dropped 3 bases, with 20 bases sitting between them. CDR3 size: 16 residues. The CDR3 region has the DNA TGTGCCAGCAGCGCCGGTAAGCGGGTGTCTCTCTACGAGCAGTACTTC. This sequence encodes CASSAGKRVSLYEQYF.

Only a few counts were recorded for this clone. This chain joins TRBV10-3 and TRBJ1-2; D is unresolved. The CDR3 is 14 amino acids. V lost 0 bases and J lost 7, with 12 bases in between. The germline gives CDR1 ENHRY, CDR2 SYGVKD. CDR3 DNA sequence: TGTGCCATCAGTGAGTCGAAGCAGCTCGGTGGCTACACCTTC. Its translation: CAISESKQLGGYTF.

V and J are TRBV30 and TRBJ2-3; D is possibly TRBD1 (6 bases). The germline CDR1 and CDR2 sequences are GTSNPN and SVGIG (reference sequence). The CDR3 has 14 residues. Trimming stripped 4 bases from V and 0 bases from J, with 11 bases between. CDR3 sequence reads: CAWKEDSSTDTQYF. The CDR3 DNA is TGTGCCTGGAAGGAGGACAGTAGCACAGATACGCAGTATTTT.

The V gene is TRBV6-4, the J gene TRBJ2-5; D is perhaps TRBD2 (5 bases). The germline gives CDR1 MRHNA, CDR2 SNTAGT. V lost 10 bases to trimming and J lost 4 bases, with 13 bases between them. The CDR3 is 12 amino acids. Here the CDR3 DNA reads TGTGCCAAAGGCCGGGAATTAGAGACCCAGTACTTC. Amino acids: CAKGRELETQYF.

The gene calls are TRBV27 and TRBJ2-7; 7 bases align to TRBD1. Germline CDR1 is MNHEY and CDR2 is SMNVEV (reference sequence). The V and J ends lost 6 bases and 6 bases, in that order; junction bases with no gene match: 11. The CDR3 totals 14 residues. The CDR3 sequence: CASRPTPTGTEQYF. The DNA of the CDR3 is TGTGCCAGCAGACCGACCCCGACAGGGACCGAGCAGTACTTC.

A few counts support this clone. The chain combines TRBV7-2 with TRBJ2-2; TRBD2 agrees at 7 bases. Germline V gene data show CDR1 as SGHTA and CDR2 as FQGNSA. Trimming at V came to 4 bases and at J to 6 bases, leaving 8 bases not matched to a gene. The CDR3 has 15 residues. The CDR3 nucleotides are TGTGCCAGCAGCTCCGGACTAGGGGAGTCCGGGGAGCTGTTTTTT. Translated, it gives CASSSGLGESGELFF.